Sequencing of this T cell receptor beta chain was carried out in a study of a mutant IDH1 vaccine in newly diagnosed glioma. Study as a whole: The study started vaccination 4-6 weeks after radiotherapy alone, or with temozolomide cycles. Pretreatment consisted of radiotherapy, temozolomide, or both, with most receiving both.

Worth noting for this clone: Its antigen is unknown.

With 3 bases clipped from V and 6 bases from J, the junction kept 2 bases outside the gene matches. Germline loops: CDR1 SGHTA, CDR2 FQGNSA. The length of the CDR3 is 15 residues. Time point specified: week 47, end of study. Each dose delivered 300 ug of mutant IDH1 20-mer peptide subcutaneously with imiquimod. Using immunoSEQ multiplex PCR, the repertoire was profiled, and TCRdb retains in-frame clones only, with some absent. The sample gives about 31,000 clones, 80% to 95% of which show up once; just over 5% is in the top ten. The receptor's source is a woman between 40 and 50 years old with glioma. The sequencing here drew on PBMCs, taken from a glioma patient whose treatment included an IDH1 peptide vaccine. The chain combines TRBV7-2 with TRBJ2-1; TRBD2 agrees at 13 bases. The CDR3 bases are TGTGCCAGCAGCTTTACTAGCGGGAGGGTCAATGAGCAGTTCTTC. This encodes CASSFTSGRVNEQFF.